Each of the 28 T cell receptor beta chains below was sequenced from the same sample in a study of shared clonotypes between healthy human individuals (dated by TCRdb to 2020 to 2021). Receptor amplification or capture employed the immunoSEQ multiplex PCR assay. In TCRdb, the immuneACCESS table is reduced to in-frame sequences with V and J assigned. These tables do not hold every clone; where another copy was compared, an unresolved V gene accounts for under half, and the others remain unexplained. The sample table shows roughly 110,000 clones, and around 68% are seen once. Of the sample, 24% falls within the top ten clones. Sequenced input: memory CD8+ T cells sorted from blood. The cell subset or site tag for this specimen amounts to: CD45RO+ cells pooled with CCR7-negative TemRA cells. The receptor set was obtained from a woman aged 30 to 39 in good health.

This clone has just a few counts. The sample carries other DNA sequences with the same CDR3. The J gene is TRBJ2-2, the V gene TRBV6-1; 9 bases are shared with TRBD1. The junction had 2 bases not matched to a gene; V was cut back by 6 bases and J by 0 bases. The CDR3 extends over 15 amino acids. From germline, CDR1 is MNHNS and CDR2 SASEGT. The DNA of the CDR3 is TGTGCCAGCAGAGGACAGGGGTCGAACACCGGGGAGCTGTTTTTT. It encodes CASRGQGSNTGELFF.

The chain joins TRBV7-6 to TRBJ2-2, with TRBD2 matching 9 bases. Germline V gives CDR1 SGHVS, CDR2 FNYEAQ. After removal of 5 bases from V and 1 base from J, the junction contained 2 bases not matched to a gene. This CDR3 is built from 15 residues. CDR3 sequence (DNA): TGTGCCAGCAGCCAGACTAGCGGGAACACCGGGGAGCTGTTTTTT. Its protein product is CASSQTSGNTGELFF.

The rearrangement joins TRBV2 to TRBJ1-2; D might be TRBD1 (5 bases). The CDR3 is 12 amino acids. The germline V and J ends were trimmed by 6 bases and 6 bases, with 11 bases remaining between them. Germline V gene sequence: CDR1 SNHLY, CDR2 FYNNEI. In DNA, the CDR3 is TGTGCCAGCAGCGGACACCTACATGGCTACACCTTC. Its protein is CASSGHLHGYTF.

This clone is a singleton in its sample. V usage is TRBV2 and J usage is TRBJ2-3, with 9 bases aligning to TRBD2. V shed 6 bases, J shed 1 base, and the junction held 5 bases outside the gene matches. Germline V gives CDR1 SNHLY, CDR2 FYNNEI. The CDR3 covers 15 residues. In DNA, the CDR3 is TGTGCCAGCAGGCCTAGCGGGATGCGCACAGATACGCAGTATTTT. Residues: CASRPSGMRTDTQYF.

This clone has just a few counts. CDR3 DNA sequence: TGTGCCAGCAGTTTATCCTCGGGACACTACGAGCAGTACTTC. It specifies CASSLSSGHYEQYF. This chain links TRBV27 with TRBJ2-7, with D possibly being TRBD1 (6 bases). The CDR3 runs to 14 residues. V gave up 0 bases and J gave up 3 bases, with 9 bases separating them. Germline V gene data show CDR1 as MNHEY and CDR2 as SMNVEV (reference sequence).

The chain links TRBV14 to TRBJ2-7; weak D call: TRBD2 (6 bases). The CDR3 runs 16 residues. Between the trimmed V and J ends, which lost 4 bases and 2 bases, there was a span of 18 bases. Per the germline V gene, CDR1 is SGHDN and CDR2 is FVKESK. The CDR3 region is CASSLPSGEPTYEQYF. The CDR3 DNA reads TGTGCCAGCAGCCTCCCCTCGGGGGAACCAACCTACGAGCAGTACTTC.

The chain has TRBV7-9 and TRBJ1-1; D gene ambiguous. Trimming cost V 5 bases and J 0 bases, with 10 bases left between them. The CDR3 runs to 14 residues. Per the germline V gene, CDR1 is SEHNR and CDR2 is FQNEAQ (reference sequence). The CDR3 loop reads CASSPMIVNTEAFF. The CDR3 DNA reads TGTGCCAGCAGCCCGATGATTGTGAACACTGAAGCTTTCTTT.

The chain has TRBV28 and TRBJ2-3; tentatively, D is TRBD2 (6 bases). The V and J ends lost 2 bases and 2 bases respectively, with 14 bases between them. Germline lookup yields CDR1 MDHEN and CDR2 SYDVKM. This CDR3 contains 16 residues. The CDR3 DNA sequence: TGTGCCAGCAGTTTAGGAGCCAGGAGGGCCACAGATACGCAGTATTTT. As protein: CASSLGARRATDTQYF.

This sequence joins TRBV5-5 and TRBJ2-2; D remains ambiguous. With 2 bases removed from V and 0 bases from J, the gap between germline ends came to 14 bases. The germline V gene encodes CDR1 SGHKS and CDR2 YYEKEE (reference sequence). The CDR3 is made up of 17 amino acids. CDR3 nucleotides: TGTGCCAGCAGCTTCCTGTTGCGGTTCGCGAACACCGGGGAGCTGTTTTTT. It codes for CASSFLLRFANTGELFF.

This clone was observed a few times. In the same sample, other DNA sequences code for this CDR3. The chain recombines TRBV5-1 with TRBJ1-3; 7 nucleotides agree with TRBD1. There are 14 residues in the CDR3. Trimming took 4 bases from V and 3 from J; bases not matched to a gene: 4. CDR1 and CDR2 (germline): SGHRS, YFSETQ. The CDR3 DNA follows: TGCGCCAGCAGCCCGGGGACAGATGGAAACACCATATATTTT. This sequence encodes CASSPGTDGNTIYF. The complete variable domain, with remaining parts taken from reference TRBV5-1 and TRBJ1-3, reads KAGVTQTPRYLIKTRGQQVTLSCSPISGHRSVSWYQQTPGQGLQFLFEYFSETQRNKGNFPGRFSGRQFSNSRSEMNVSTLELGDSALYLCASSPGTDGNTIYFGEGSWLTVV.

The chain has TRBV9 and TRBJ2-1, with 10 bases lining up with TRBD2. The ends lost 0 bases at V and 10 bases at J; junction bases unmatched: 4. Germline V lookup: CDR1 SGDLS, CDR2 YYNGEE. The CDR3 extends over 14 amino acids. The CDR3 DNA reads as TGTGCCAGCAGCGTAGGGCCACTAGCGGGAGAGCAGTTCTTC. Protein sequence: CASSVGPLAGEQFF.

On this clone: Other DNA sequences in the sample encode the same CDR3. This sequence joins TRBV25-1 and TRBJ1-5; D remains ambiguous. CDR3 length: 13 residues. Germline assignment: CDR1 MGHDK and CDR2 SYGVNS. The germline V and J ends were trimmed by 5 bases and 3 bases, with 8 bases remaining between them. Here the CDR3 reads CASSQGNNQPQHF. CDR3 in DNA: TGTGCCAGCAGTCAAGGAAACAATCAGCCCCAGCATTTT. The full variable domain, completed using reference TRBV25-1 and TRBJ1-5, is EADIYQTPRYLVIGTGKKITLECSQTMGHDKMYWYQQDPGMELHLIHYSYGVNSTEKGDLSSESTVSRIRTEHFPLTLESARPSHTSQYLCASSQGNNQPQHFGDGTRLSIL.

The chain links TRBV18 to TRBJ1-5, with a tentative D call TRBD1 (5 bases). The CDR3 contains 14 residues. The V end was cut by 2 bases, the J end by 11 bases, with 16 bases between. CDR1 and CDR2 (germline): KGHSH, LQKENI. CDR3 sequence: CASSPREGSVAQHF. The DNA for the CDR3 is TGTGCCAGCTCACCAAGGGAGGGGAGTGTGGCCCAGCATTTT.

The V call is TRBV5-1, the J call TRBJ2-3; weak D call: TRBD2 (6 bases). The CDR3 runs to 14 residues. The V and J ends lost 0 bases and 8 bases respectively, with 13 bases between them. In germline, CDR1 is SGHRS, CDR2 YFSETQ. The CDR3 is CASSLVRDFGTQYF. The CDR3 DNA is TGCGCCAGCAGCTTGGTGCGGGACTTTGGTACGCAGTATTTT.

This clone was seen many times. Other DNA sequences in the same sample also yield this CDR3. The chain uses TRBV6-4 and TRBJ2-1; 10 nucleotides align to TRBD2. The trim removed 4 bases at V and 0 bases at J, leaving 0 bases unmatched. Germline V gene data show CDR1 as MRHNA and CDR2 as SNTAGT. The CDR3 extends over 15 amino acids. The CDR3 coding sequence is TGTGCCAGCAGTGTAGCGGGAGGCTCCTACAATGAGCAGTTCTTC. It specifies CASSVAGGSYNEQFF.

CDR3 loop: CASSHSWRVFNTGELFF. The CDR3 DNA is TGTGCCAGCAGTCATTCCTGGAGGGTATTTAACACCGGGGAGCTGTTTTTT. This chain connects TRBV27 to TRBJ2-2, with TRBD2 as a possible D gene (6 bases). CDR1 and CDR2 from the germline V gene are MNHEY and SMNVEV (reference sequence). Deletions cut 5 bases from V and 2 bases from J, with 18 bases between. The CDR3 sequence is 17 residues long.

The chain recombines TRBV2 with TRBJ2-2; D is unclear. The length of the CDR3 is 13 residues. Trimming took off 8 bases at V and 4 bases at J, with 11 bases between the two ends. Germline V gene lookup returns CDR1 SNHLY and CDR2 FYNNEI. CDR3 DNA: TGTGCCAGCTCCTACAAGTTCACCGGGGAGCTGTTTTTT. This translates into CASSYKFTGELFF.

The chain joins TRBV4-2 to TRBJ2-2, with 7 bases identical to TRBD2. CDR3 length equals 20 residues. V dropped 0 bases and J dropped 4; count of bases not matched to a gene: 17. The germline V gene has CDR1 LGHNA and CDR2 YNFKEQ. CDR3 sequence (DNA): TGTGCCAGCAGCCAAGAGCCACTACTGGCGGGAGACGTTACCACCGGGGAGCTGTTTTTT. Translation: CASSQEPLLAGDVTTGELFF.

V and J are TRBV6-4 and TRBJ2-3; maybe TRBD2 (6 bases). This CDR3 has 17 amino acids. V was shortened by 2 bases and J by 1 base, with 16 bases between the two germline ends. CDR1 and CDR2 from the germline V gene are MRHNA and SNTAGT. This chain's CDR3 is CASSDPESGSGTDTQYF. CDR3 sequence (DNA): TGTGCCAGCAGTGACCCCGAGTCCGGGAGTGGCACAGATACGCAGTATTTT.

The chain has TRBV28 and TRBJ2-5; the match to TRBD2 covers 10 bases. CDR1 and CDR2 (germline): MDHEN, SYDVKM. The CDR3 spans 15 residues. The V segment lost 5 bases and the J segment 1 base; nucleotides outside the gene matches: 4. CDR3 DNA: TGTGCCAGCAGTAGACTAGCGGGCACCCAAGAGACCCAGTACTTC. Amino acids: CASSRLAGTQETQYF.

This chain connects TRBV29-1 to TRBJ2-1, with 11 bases aligning to TRBD1. Trimming took 8 bases from V and 7 from J; bases not matched to a gene: 10. The germline V gene has CDR1 SQVTM and CDR2 ANQGSEA. This CDR3 region has 14 residues. The CDR3 loop is CSTTSGTGGNEQFF. The CDR3 DNA reads TGCAGCACCACCTCCGGGACAGGGGGGAATGAGCAGTTCTTC.

The chain couples TRBV6-1 to TRBJ2-7; 11 nucleotides match TRBD1. The J segment lost 1 base and the V segment lost 7 bases, leaving 6 bases of the junction unmatched. The CDR3 consists of 15 residues. Germline lookup yields CDR1 MNHNS and CDR2 SASEGT. The CDR3 loop reads CASTRTGGSSYEQYF. Written as DNA, the CDR3 is TGTGCCAGCACTCGGACAGGGGGCTCATCCTACGAGCAGTACTTC.

The chain carries TRBV7-2 and TRBJ2-1; D may match TRBD1 or TRBD2 (5 bases each). The CDR3 is made up of 16 amino acids. Trimming stripped 5 bases from V and 0 bases from J, with 14 bases between. Germline V lookup: CDR1 SGHTA, CDR2 FQGNSA. CDR3 loop: CASSELGPISYNEQFF. CDR3 coding DNA: TGTGCCAGCAGCGAACTGGGACCCATCTCCTACAATGAGCAGTTCTTC.

There are a few counts of this clone. The chain is built from TRBV13 and TRBJ2-7; D possibly corresponds to TRBD2 (6 bases). CDR3 size: 14 residues. Trimming took off 5 bases at V and 0 bases at J, with 11 bases between the two ends. Per germline, CDR1 PRHDT and CDR2 FYEKMQ (reference sequence). This chain's CDR3 is CASSPRTNSYEQYF. CDR3 DNA sequence: TGTGCCAGCAGCCCCAGGACTAACTCCTACGAGCAGTACTTC.

As regards this clone: This sample also contains other DNA sequences that code for the same CDR3. This rearrangement joins TRBV6-4 to TRBJ2-2; D remains unclear. The germline gives CDR1 MRHNA, CDR2 SNTAGT. The V end was cut by 2 bases, the J end by 4 bases, with 8 bases between. This CDR3 has 14 residues. This chain's CDR3 is CASSDVAATGELFF. In nucleotides, the CDR3 is TGTGCCAGCAGTGACGTGGCGGCCACCGGGGAGCTGTTTTTT.

The chain employs TRBV2 and TRBJ1-5; no clear D gene. This CDR3 contains 15 residues. V lost 5 bases to trimming and J lost 7 bases, with 18 bases between them. CDR1 SNHLY and CDR2 FYNNEI come from the germline V gene. The CDR3 reads CASSTDKTDGQPQHF. Here the CDR3 DNA reads TGTGCCAGCAGTACCGACAAAACTGACGGACAGCCCCAGCATTTT.

The chain is built from TRBV6-5 and TRBJ1-4; 8 bases align to TRBD1. V shed 4 bases, J shed 8 bases, and the junction held 12 bases outside the gene matches. The CDR3 loop spans 16 amino acids. The germline V gene encodes CDR1 MNHEY and CDR2 SVGAGI. The CDR3 DNA reads TGTGCCAGCAGTTCGCTTCAGACAGGGGTAGGAGAAAAACTGTTTTTT. It codes for CASSSLQTGVGEKLFF.

The chain uses TRBV6-5 and TRBJ2-7, with a weak D call TRBD2 (5 bases). CDR3 length equals 15 residues. The germline V gene has CDR1 MNHEY and CDR2 SVGAGI. V was cut by 4 bases and J by 0 bases, with 13 bases left in between. The CDR3 sequence is CASSWAGGSSYEQYF. CDR3 bases: TGTGCCAGCAGTTGGGCGGGTGGGAGCTCCTACGAGCAGTACTTC.